This TCR beta chain stems from a study of OX40 agonist ivuxolimab in advanced cancers. Findings and caveats of the study: Low clonal expansion, among the lowest seen, marked partial responders at 0.1-3.0 mg/kg.

Germline CDR1 is MNHEY and CDR2 is SMNVEV (reference sequence). V lost 5 bases to trimming and J lost 3 bases, with 21 bases between them. This CDR3 is 17 amino acids long. The table came from immunoSEQ multiplex PCR; TCRdb's copy has only in-frame clones and leaves some out. The table lists tens of thousands of clones, roughly 84% of them singletons. Points on this clone: The antigen is not known.

This rearrangement joins TRBV27 to TRBJ2-3, with D possibly called TRBD1 or TRBD2 (6 bases each). The receptor comes from an adult with an advanced solid tumor such as melanoma, head and neck, liver or kidney cancer. The sample in question was CD4+ or CD8+ T cells sorted from blood, obtained in a trial of the OX40 agonist ivuxolimab. The CDR3 sequence: CASSPSGARGRTDTQYF. The CDR3 DNA reads as TGTGCCAGCAGTCCCTCGGGGGCGCGCGGCAGGACAGATACGCAGTATTTT.